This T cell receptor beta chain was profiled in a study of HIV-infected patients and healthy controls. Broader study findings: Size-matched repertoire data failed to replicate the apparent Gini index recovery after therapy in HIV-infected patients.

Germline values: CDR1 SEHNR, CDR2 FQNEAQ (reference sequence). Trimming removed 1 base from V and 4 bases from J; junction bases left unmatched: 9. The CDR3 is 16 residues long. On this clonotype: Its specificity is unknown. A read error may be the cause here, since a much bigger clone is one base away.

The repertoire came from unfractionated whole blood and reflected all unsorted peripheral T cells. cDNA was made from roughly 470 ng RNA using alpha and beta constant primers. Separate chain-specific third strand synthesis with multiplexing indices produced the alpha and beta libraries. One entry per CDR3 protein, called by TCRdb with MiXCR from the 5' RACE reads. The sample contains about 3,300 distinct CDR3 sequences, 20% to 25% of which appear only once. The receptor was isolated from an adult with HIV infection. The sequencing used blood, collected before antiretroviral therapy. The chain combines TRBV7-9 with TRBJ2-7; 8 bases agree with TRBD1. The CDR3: CASSLDSGQGVYEQYF. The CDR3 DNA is TGTGCCAGCAGCTTAGACTCCGGACAGGGTGTATACGAGCAGTACTTC.